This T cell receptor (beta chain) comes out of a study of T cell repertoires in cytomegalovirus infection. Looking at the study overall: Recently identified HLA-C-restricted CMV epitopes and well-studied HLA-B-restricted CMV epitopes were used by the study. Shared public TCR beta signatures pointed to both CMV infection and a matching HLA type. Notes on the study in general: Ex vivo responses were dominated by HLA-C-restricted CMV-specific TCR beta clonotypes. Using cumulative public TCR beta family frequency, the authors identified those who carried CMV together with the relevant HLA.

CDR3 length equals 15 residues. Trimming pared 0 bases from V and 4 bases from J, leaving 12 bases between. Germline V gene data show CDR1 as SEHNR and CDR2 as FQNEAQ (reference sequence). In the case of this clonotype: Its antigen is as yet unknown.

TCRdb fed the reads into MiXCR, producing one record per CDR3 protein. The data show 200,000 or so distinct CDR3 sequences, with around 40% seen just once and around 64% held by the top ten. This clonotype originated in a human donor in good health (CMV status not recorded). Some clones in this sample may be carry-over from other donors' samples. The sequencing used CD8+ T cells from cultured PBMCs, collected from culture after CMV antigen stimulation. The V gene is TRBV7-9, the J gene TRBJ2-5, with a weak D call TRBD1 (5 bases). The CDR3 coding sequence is TGTGCCAGCAGCTTAGCAAGACAGAGGAGAGAGACCCAGTACTTC. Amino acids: CASSLARQRRETQYF. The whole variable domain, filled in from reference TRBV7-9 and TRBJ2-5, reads DTGVSQNPRHKITKRGQNVTFRCDPISEHNRLYWYRQTLGQGPEFLTYFQNEAQLEKSRLLSDRFSAERPKGSFSTLEIQRTEQGDSAMYLCASSLARQRRETQYFGPGTRLLVL.